One sample yielded the 30 T cell receptor beta chains listed below, sequenced in a study of blood T cell repertoires in COVID-19. Produced via immunoSEQ multiplex PCR; TCRdb's table is partial and in-frame only. The data hold about 120,000 clones, with 80% to 85% observed a single time. Material: peripheral blood. These receptors originate from a man between 65 and 80 years old with acute or convalescent COVID-19.

This rearrangement joins TRBV10-3 to TRBJ2-1, with D unresolved. Germline V lookup: CDR1 ENHRY, CDR2 SYGVKD. The CDR3 extends over 11 amino acids. V was shortened by 6 bases and J by 9 bases, with 9 bases between the two germline ends. CDR3 protein: CAISSRIEQFF. The CDR3 DNA reads as TGTGCCATCAGCTCCAGGATTGAGCAGTTCTTC.

V gene TRBV7-2 combines with J gene TRBJ1-1, with a weak D call TRBD1 (5 bases). V gave up 6 bases and J gave up 5 bases, with 19 bases separating them. The CDR3 covers 15 residues. Germline values: CDR1 SGHTA, CDR2 FQGNSA. The chain's CDR3 is CASRLRGGSGTEAFF. Here the CDR3 DNA reads TGTGCCAGCAGGCTTCGGGGGGGTAGTGGGACTGAAGCTTTCTTT. The full variable domain, completed using reference TRBV7-2 and TRBJ1-1, is GAGVSQSPSNKVTEKGKDVELRCDPISGHTALYWYRQSLGQGLEFLIYFQGNSAPDKSGLPSDRFSAERTGGSVSTLTIQRTQQEDSAVYLCASRLRGGSGTEAFFGQGTRLTVV.

The table lists this clone with a count of one. The chain employs TRBV2 and TRBJ1-5, with D unresolved. With 0 bases removed from V and 7 bases from J, the gap between germline ends came to 10 bases. The CDR3 runs 14 residues. CDR1 is SNHLY, CDR2 FYNNEI, per germline. DNA for the CDR3: TGTGCCAGCAGTGAAGCGCGGGGTATACAGCCCCAGCATTTT. Its translation: CASSEARGIQPQHF.

The chain has TRBV6-5 and TRBJ2-7, with 15 bases fitting TRBD2. Germline lookup yields CDR1 MNHEY and CDR2 SVGAGI. The CDR3 covers 15 residues. The V gene end was trimmed by 3 bases and the J gene end by 4 bases; junction bases not matched to a gene: 1. The CDR3 reads CASSYGTSGRYEQYF. Written as DNA, the CDR3 is TGTGCCAGCAGTTATGGGACTAGCGGGAGGTACGAGCAGTACTTC.

This chain connects TRBV21-1 to TRBJ2-7; the table's D call, TRBD1, was not checked against the DNA. TRBV21-1 is a listed pseudogene. The CDR3 has 16 residues. The DNA for the CDR3 is TGTGCCAGCAGCAAAGTACTGTGGACAGGGTTCTACGAGCAGTACTTC. It specifies CASSKVLWTGFYEQYF.

The rearrangement joins TRBV2 to TRBJ2-7; 7 bases fit TRBD1. V was clipped by 5 bases and J by 0 bases; unmatched bases: 7. Germline CDR1 reads SNHLY; CDR2 reads FYNNEI. The CDR3 is 15 amino acids. For the CDR3, the DNA is TGTGCCAGCAGTAAACAGGGGAAGGGCTCCTACGAGCAGTACTTC. It encodes CASSKQGKGSYEQYF.

The chain is built from TRBV28 and TRBJ1-5, with D perhaps TRBD1 (6 bases). The CDR3 runs 15 residues. Germline lookup yields CDR1 MDHEN and CDR2 SYDVKM. The V end was cut by 5 bases, the J end by 5 bases, with 16 bases between. CDR3 sequence (DNA): TGTGCCAGCAGTAAGAGGACAGTGATATATCAGCCCCAGCATTTT. Protein: CASSKRTVIYQPQHF.

The chain combines TRBV29-1 with TRBJ1-1; the match to TRBD1 covers 7 bases. The germline gives CDR1 SQVTM, CDR2 ANQGSEA. Losses at the gene ends were 6 bases for V and 5 bases for J; bases not matched to a gene: 9. The CDR3 has 13 amino acids. The DNA of the CDR3 is TGCAGCGTCCGGACAGGAGTAGATACTGAAGCTTTCTTT. Protein sequence: CSVRTGVDTEAFF.

V and J are TRBV5-4 and TRBJ2-2; 10 positions agree with TRBD1. Germline V gives CDR1 SGHNT, CDR2 YYREEE (reference sequence). The V segment lost 3 bases and the J segment 5 bases; nucleotides outside the gene matches: 4. This CDR3 comprises 15 residues. The CDR3 nucleotides read TGTGCCAGCAGCTGGGGGACAGGGGAGACCGGGGAGCTGTTTTTT. As protein: CASSWGTGETGELFF.

This clone was found a few times. V is TRBV5-6 and J is TRBJ2-7; D uncertain. Per germline, CDR1 SGHDT and CDR2 YYEEEE. Between the trimmed V and J ends, which lost 1 base and 2 bases, there was a span of 13 bases. The CDR3 is 15 amino acids. CDR3 bases: TGTGCCAGCAGCTTGATATCGGTCGGTACCTACGAGCAGTACTTC. Residues: CASSLISVGTYEQYF.

This clone was counted many times. The V and J genes are TRBV15 and TRBJ2-7; D might be TRBD1 (6 bases). The germline V and J ends were trimmed by 5 bases and 8 bases, with 16 bases remaining between them. Germline V CDR1 and CDR2: LNHNV, YYDKDF (reference sequence). The CDR3 spans 13 residues. The CDR3 bases are TGTGCCACCAGCGAACCCTCGGACAGCCAGCAGTACTTC. This codes for CATSEPSDSQQYF.

The V call is TRBV5-1, the J call TRBJ2-5, with a tentative D call TRBD2 (7 bases). Germline CDR1 and CDR2: SGHRS and YFSETQ. Trimming shortened V by 3 bases and J by 4 bases, and 13 bases separated the two germline ends. The CDR3 extends over 14 amino acids. The CDR3 is CASSYYREGETQYF. The CDR3 DNA reads TGCGCCAGCAGCTACTACAGGGAGGGAGAGACCCAGTACTTC.

The V call is TRBV14, the J call TRBJ1-1, with D unresolved. The germline gives CDR1 SGHDN, CDR2 FVKESK. V dropped 2 bases and J dropped 4 bases, with 11 bases sitting between them. The CDR3 is 14 amino acids. The DNA of the CDR3 is TGTGCCAGCAGCCAATATCTAGCAGCCACTGAAGCTTTCTTT. Protein: CASSQYLAATEAFF. Complete variable domain (other parts from reference TRBV14 and TRBJ1-1): EAGVTQFPSHSVIEKGQTVTLRCDPISGHDNLYWYRRVMGKEIKFLLHFVKESKQDESGMPNNRFLAERTGGTYSTLKVQPAELEDSGVYFCASSQYLAATEAFFGQGTRLTVV.

This chain uses TRBV6-5 with TRBJ2-2; TRBD1 agrees at 7 bases. Germline loops: CDR1 MNHEY, CDR2 SVGAGI. V gave up 7 bases and J gave up 5 bases; unmatched junction bases: 7. This CDR3 contains 14 residues. CDR3 sequence reads: CASILQGSTGELFF. The CDR3 region has the DNA TGTGCCAGCATTCTACAGGGGTCGACCGGGGAGCTGTTTTTT.

The V gene is TRBV5-6, the J gene TRBJ2-5; 7 positions agree with TRBD1. The CDR3 has 16 residues. V shed 1 base, J shed 2 bases, and the junction held 8 bases outside the gene matches. Germline V CDR1 and CDR2: SGHDT, YYEEEE. DNA for the CDR3: TGTGCCAGCAGCTTGCCCCCAACAGGGGTTCAAGAGACCCAGTACTTC. This gives the protein CASSLPPTGVQETQYF.

The rearrangement links TRBV4-2 to TRBJ2-7, with 10 bases aligning to TRBD2. The CDR3 spans 16 residues. Germline-derived CDR1 and CDR2 are LGHNA and YNFKEQ. The junction had 6 bases not matched to a gene; V was cut back by 2 bases and J by 2 bases. The chain's CDR3 is CASSQISGGKTYEQYF. In nucleotides, the CDR3 is TGTGCCAGCAGCCAAATTAGCGGGGGGAAGACCTACGAGCAGTACTTC.

The chain joins TRBV11-2 to TRBJ2-3; 7 bases match TRBD2. This CDR3 contains 13 residues. V dropped 8 bases and J dropped 12; count of bases not matched to a gene: 14. Germline CDR1 reads SGHAT; CDR2 reads FQNNGV. The CDR3 sequence is CASGWPGAGTQYF. The CDR3 region has the DNA TGTGCCAGCGGATGGCCCGGAGCGGGAACCCAGTATTTT. Complete variable domain (other parts from reference TRBV11-2 and TRBJ2-3): EAGVAQSPRYKIIEKRQSVAFWCNPISGHATLYWYQQILGQGPKLLIQFQNNGVVDDSQLPKDRFSAERLKGVDSTLKIQPAKLEDSAVYLCASGWPGAGTQYFGPGTRLTVL.

The chain joins TRBV12-5 to TRBJ2-5; 9 bases fit TRBD2. The CDR3 extends over 15 amino acids. Germline V gene data show CDR1 as LGHNT and CDR2 as FRNRAP. The J segment lost 5 bases and the V segment lost 1 base, leaving 5 bases of the junction unmatched. The CDR3 loop is CASGLDSGSGETQYF. CDR3 nucleotide sequence: TGTGCTAGTGGTTTGGATAGCGGGAGTGGGGAGACCCAGTACTTC.

The chain joins TRBV10-2 to TRBJ2-1; 7 bases are shared with TRBD1. With V trimmed by 5 bases and J by 7 bases, 14 bases remained unmatched. CDR1 and CDR2 from the germline V gene are WSHSY and SAAADI. The CDR3 has 16 amino acids. The CDR3 region is CASSILQGLNGNEQFF. The CDR3 DNA follows: TGCGCCAGCAGTATTTTACAGGGGCTAAATGGGAATGAGCAGTTCTTC.

The V call is TRBV6-1, the J call TRBJ1-4; the match to TRBD1 covers 7 bases. Germline V gene data show CDR1 as MNHNS and CDR2 as SASEGT. This CDR3 has 16 amino acids. V shed 2 bases and J 4 bases; nucleotides not matched to a gene: 7. In DNA, the CDR3 is TGTGCCAGCAGTGAACGGCAGGGGGGTAGTAATGAAAAACTGTTTTTT. Amino acid sequence: CASSERQGGSNEKLFF.

This clone was counted a single time. The V and J genes are TRBV4-1 and TRBJ2-1, with a tentative D call TRBD1 (6 bases). The germline gives CDR1 MGHRA, CDR2 YSYEKL. Trimming took off 3 bases at V and 0 bases at J, with 12 bases between the two ends. The CDR3 totals 16 residues. The CDR3 reads CASSQDGQSSYNEQFF. CDR3 bases: TGCGCCAGCAGCCAGGATGGACAGTCCTCCTACAATGAGCAGTTCTTC.

V usage is TRBV19 and J usage is TRBJ2-3, with D perhaps matching TRBD2 (5 bases). V shed 4 bases and J shed 5 bases, with 19 bases lying between them. Looked up from germline, CDR1 is LNHDA and CDR2 is SQIVND (reference sequence). The CDR3 sequence is 16 residues long. The CDR3 nucleotides read TGTGCCAGTAGTAATTCTGTAGCGTCCTCCGGAGATACGCAGTATTTT. The encoded protein is CASSNSVASSGDTQYF.

This clone showed up just a few times. The chain couples TRBV6-1 to TRBJ2-1; the match to TRBD2 covers 13 bases. Unmatched junction bases numbered 6, after V lost 4 bases and J lost 0 bases. The V gene's germline CDR1 is MNHNS and CDR2 SASEGT. The CDR3 totals 18 residues. As DNA, the CDR3 is TGTGCCAGCAGTGGACTAGCGGGGGGTACCAGCTCCTACAATGAGCAGTTCTTC. It is translated as CASSGLAGGTSSYNEQFF.

The V call is TRBV5-1, the J call TRBJ1-1, with a weak D call TRBD1 (5 bases). Trimming removed 0 bases at V and 3 bases at J, with 12 bases between. In germline, CDR1 is SGHRS, CDR2 YFSETQ. The CDR3 totals 15 residues. CDR3 nucleotides: TGCGCCAGCAGCTTGGAAACGGGAGGGGACACTGAAGCTTTCTTT. This translates into CASSLETGGDTEAFF.

This rearrangement joins TRBV6-5 to TRBJ1-4, with TRBD1 as a possible D gene (6 bases). The CDR3 is made up of 13 amino acids. Germline assignment: CDR1 MNHEY and CDR2 SVGAGI. V dropped 6 bases and J dropped 5 bases, with 10 bases sitting between them. CDR3 residues: CASRQGINEKLFF. The CDR3 DNA is TGTGCCAGCAGGCAGGGGATAAATGAAAAACTGTTTTTT.

The J gene is TRBJ2-2, the V gene TRBV2; tentative D call: TRBD2 (6 bases). CDR1 is SNHLY and CDR2 is FYNNEI in the germline V gene. The CDR3 spans 15 residues. V shed 2 bases and J shed 3 bases, with 10 bases lying between them. CDR3 coding DNA: TGTGCCAGCAGTGAATCAGGCGGGGACACCGGGGAGCTGTTTTTT. Its translation: CASSESGGDTGELFF.

This sequence joins TRBV5-1 and TRBJ2-1, with 7 bases identical to TRBD2. Trimming took 5 bases from V and 9 from J; bases not matched to a gene: 8. From germline, CDR1 is SGHRS and CDR2 YFSETQ. The length of the CDR3 is 13 residues. The CDR3 DNA is TGCGCCAGCAGTCCCGACGGGGAGGGTGAGCAGTTCTTC. As protein: CASSPDGEGEQFF. Looking up the rest from reference TRBV5-1 and TRBJ2-1 gives the full variable domain: KAGVTQTPRYLIKTRGQQVTLSCSPISGHRSVSWYQQTPGQGLQFLFEYFSETQRNKGNFPGRFSGRQFSNSRSEMNVSTLELGDSALYLCASSPDGEGEQFFGPGTRLTVL.

This clone was recorded a few times. This chain connects TRBV28 to TRBJ2-1; TRBD2 aligns across 8 bases. Losses at the gene ends were 6 bases for V and 5 bases for J; bases not matched to a gene: 15. Per germline, CDR1 MDHEN and CDR2 SYDVKM. The CDR3 covers 17 residues. CDR3 sequence (DNA): TGTGCCAGCAGGGGATTATACGGGAGGGCCGTGGACAATGAGCAGTTCTTC. Its translation is CASRGLYGRAVDNEQFF. Combining the CDR3 with reference TRBV28 and TRBJ2-1 gives the whole variable domain DVKVTQSSRYLVKRTGEKVFLECVQDMDHENMFWYRQDPGLGLRLIYFSYDVKMKEKGDIPEGYSVSREKKERFSLILESASTNQTSMYLCASRGLYGRAVDNEQFFGPGTRLTVL.

Regarding this clone: In the same sample, other DNA sequences code for this CDR3. The rearrangement uses TRBV19 and TRBJ1-1; D call uncertain. Trimming cost V 7 bases and J 2 bases, with 23 bases left between them. CDR1 and CDR2 from the germline V gene are LNHDA and SQIVND (reference sequence). The CDR3 is 17 amino acids. The CDR3 nucleotides read TGTGCCAGTACCTCCGGTCCCAGAACAGTACCCAACACTGAAGCTTTCTTT. Encoded protein: CASTSGPRTVPNTEAFF.

This chain uses TRBV12-5 with TRBJ1-2; maybe TRBD1 (6 bases). V was trimmed by 7 bases and J by 4 bases, leaving 16 bases between them. CDR3 length equals 14 residues. Germline CDR1 and CDR2: LGHNT and FRNRAP. CDR3 coding DNA: TGTGCTAGTGCCCGATCCGGGACAACCTATGGCTACACCTTC. Translating gives CASARSGTTYGYTF. The full variable domain, its missing parts supplied by reference TRBV12-5 and TRBJ1-2, is DARVTQTPRHKVTEMGQEVTMRCQPILGHNTVFWYRQTMMQGLELLAYFRNRAPLDDSGMPKDRFSAEMPDATLATLKIQPSEPRDSAVYFCASARSGTTYGYTFGSGTRLTVV.